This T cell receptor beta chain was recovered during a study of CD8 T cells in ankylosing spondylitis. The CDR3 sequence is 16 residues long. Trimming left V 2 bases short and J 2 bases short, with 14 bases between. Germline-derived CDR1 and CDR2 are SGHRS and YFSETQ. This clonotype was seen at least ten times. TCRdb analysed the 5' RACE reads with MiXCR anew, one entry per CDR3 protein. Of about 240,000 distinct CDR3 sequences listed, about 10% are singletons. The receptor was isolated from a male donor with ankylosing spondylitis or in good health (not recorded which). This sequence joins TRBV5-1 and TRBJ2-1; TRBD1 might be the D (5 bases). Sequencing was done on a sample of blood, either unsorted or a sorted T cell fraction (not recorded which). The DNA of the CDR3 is TGCGCCAGCAGCTTTAGGGGCGAGCCACCCTACAATGAGCAGTTCTTC. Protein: CASSFRGEPPYNEQFF.